This T cell receptor (beta chain) was identified in a study of a mutant IDH1 vaccine in newly diagnosed glioma. Across the study: Former treatment meant radiotherapy, temozolomide, or both; the majority had gotten both. The study, taken as a whole, reports: About 92% of patients showed vaccine-induced immune responses across multiple MHC alleles.

The data were produced by immunoSEQ multiplex PCR, yet TCRdb's version contains in-frame clones alone and is incomplete. The table has fewer than 45,000 clones, roughly 92% seen once. Time point reported: baseline, week 1 (first vaccination visit). Treatment meaning: pre-vaccination baseline after standard-of-care therapy. This clone came up once. The target antigen is unknown. This TCR was recovered from a young man with glioma. The sample in question was PBMCs, obtained from a glioma patient treated with radiotherapy, temozolomide or both.

The CDR3 sequence: CASSQDRGYEQYF. CDR3 nucleotide sequence: TGCGCCAGCAGCCAGGACAGGGGGTACGAGCAGTACTTC. V is TRBV4-3 and J is TRBJ2-7, with 10 nucleotides matching TRBD1. Germline V gives CDR1 LGHNA, CDR2 YSLEER. The CDR3 consists of 13 residues. Unmatched junction bases numbered 0, after V lost 3 bases and J lost 4 bases.